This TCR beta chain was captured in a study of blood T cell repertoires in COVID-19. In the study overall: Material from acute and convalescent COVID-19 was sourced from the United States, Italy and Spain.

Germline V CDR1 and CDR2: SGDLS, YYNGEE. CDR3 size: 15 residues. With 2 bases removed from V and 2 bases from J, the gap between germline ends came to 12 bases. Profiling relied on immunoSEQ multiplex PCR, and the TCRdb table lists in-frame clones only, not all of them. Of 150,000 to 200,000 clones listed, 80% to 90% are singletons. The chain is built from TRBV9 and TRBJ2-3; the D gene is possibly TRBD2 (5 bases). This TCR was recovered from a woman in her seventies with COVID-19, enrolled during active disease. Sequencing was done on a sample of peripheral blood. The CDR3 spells CASSVRRDFTDTQYF. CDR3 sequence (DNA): TGTGCCAGCAGCGTCCGTCGGGATTTCACAGATACGCAGTATTTT.